The 14 T cell receptor beta chains presented below share a single source sample, sequenced in a study of T cell responses to AZD1222 COVID-19 vaccine. Produced via immunoSEQ multiplex PCR; TCRdb's table is partial and in-frame only. The sample includes about 140,000 clones, roughly 90% of them seen just once. The sample here was peripheral blood, taken 28 days after the second AZD1222 dose. These receptors were taken from an adult who received the AZD1222 COVID-19 vaccine.

J is TRBJ2-2 and V is TRBV9; 7 bases line up with TRBD2. CDR1 is SGDLS, CDR2 YYNGEE, per germline. V lost 5 bases to trimming and J lost 7 bases; unmatched junction nucleotides: 8. This CDR3 contains 14 residues. DNA of the CDR3: TGTGCCAGCAGTGCGACTAGCAGTGGCGGGGAGCTGTTTTTT. It yields the protein CASSATSSGGELFF.

This chain links TRBV5-5 with TRBJ2-7; tentatively, D is TRBD1 (6 bases). Trimming removed 0 bases at V and 6 bases at J, with 10 bases between. Germline V lookup: CDR1 SGHKS, CDR2 YYEKEE (reference sequence). The CDR3 totals 13 residues. CDR3 region: CASSLVQGSEQYF. CDR3 nucleotides: TGTGCCAGCAGCTTGGTCCAGGGGAGCGAGCAGTACTTC. Looking up the rest from reference TRBV5-5 and TRBJ2-7 gives the full variable domain: DAGVTQSPTHLIKTRGQQVTLRCSPISGHKSVSWYQQVLGQGPQFIFQYYEKEERGRGNFPDRFSARQFPNYSSELNVNALLLGDSALYLCASSLVQGSEQYFGPGTRLTVT.

The chain links TRBV4-1 to TRBJ1-2; D may be TRBD1 (5 bases). The CDR3 consists of 17 residues. V lost 5 bases to trimming and J lost 0 bases, with 19 bases between them. Germline V gives CDR1 MGHRA, CDR2 YSYEKL. CDR3 protein: CASSSQPPGGTNYGYTF. Written as DNA, the CDR3 is TGCGCCAGCAGCTCTCAACCTCCCGGGGGTACTAACTATGGCTACACCTTC.

V gene TRBV6-2 or TRBV6-3 combines with J gene TRBJ1-1; D remains unclear. This CDR3 is 12 amino acids long. The V and J ends lost 6 bases and 3 bases respectively, with 8 bases between them. Germline V gene data show CDR1 as MNHEY and CDR2 as SVGEGT. The CDR3 DNA reads TGTGCCAGCAGCCACTATGACACTGAAGCTTTCTTT. Translation: CASSHYDTEAFF.

J is TRBJ1-2 and V is TRBV7-2; a possible D gene is TRBD1 (5 bases). V was trimmed by 1 base and J by 8 bases, leaving 11 bases between them. The length of the CDR3 is 13 residues. Germline V gene data show CDR1 as SGHTA and CDR2 as FQGNSA. The CDR3, as DNA: TGTGCCAGCAGCTTAGGAGGGGCTAACGGCTACACCTTC. Encoded protein: CASSLGGANGYTF.

This chain links TRBV28 with TRBJ1-5; the D gene is possibly TRBD1 (5 bases). CDR1 MDHEN and CDR2 SYDVKM come from the germline V gene. Trimming stripped 6 bases from V and 7 bases from J, with 13 bases between. The CDR3 is made up of 13 amino acids. This chain's CDR3 is CASSAGSRQPQHF. CDR3 bases: TGTGCCAGCAGCGCAGGGTCCCGGCAGCCCCAGCATTTT. Combining the CDR3 with reference TRBV28 and TRBJ1-5 gives the whole variable domain DVKVTQSSRYLVKRTGEKVFLECVQDMDHENMFWYRQDPGLGLRLIYFSYDVKMKEKGDIPEGYSVSREKKERFSLILESASTNQTSMYLCASSAGSRQPQHFGDGTRLSIL.

This chain connects TRBV11-3 to TRBJ2-1; 9 nucleotides match TRBD2. After removal of 0 bases from V and 8 bases from J, the junction contained 5 bases not matched to a gene. Germline V CDR1 and CDR2: SGHNT, YENEEA. The CDR3 has 15 residues. CDR3 sequence: CASSLEGGRAYEQFF. The CDR3 DNA reads TGTGCCAGCAGCTTAGAGGGCGGGAGGGCCTATGAGCAGTTCTTC.

The chain recombines TRBV9 with TRBJ1-2; 9 nucleotides match TRBD1. This CDR3 has 15 residues. V trimming: 2 bases; J trimming: 4 bases; junction bases outside the gene matches: 6. Germline CDR1 SGDLS, CDR2 YYNGEE. CDR3 amino acids: CASSVLQGAGYGYTF. For the CDR3, the DNA is TGTGCCAGCAGCGTCTTACAGGGGGCTGGCTATGGCTACACCTTC.

The DNA of the CDR3 is TGCAGCGTTGAGAATTATGACTATGGCTACACCTTC. It codes for CSVENYDYGYTF. The V and J genes are TRBV29-1 and TRBJ1-2; D uncertain. In germline, CDR1 is SQVTM, CDR2 ANQGSEA. V was cut by 3 bases and J by 3 bases, with 8 bases left in between. The CDR3 has 12 residues. The whole variable domain, remainder taken from reference TRBV29-1 and TRBJ1-2, is SAVISQKPSRDICQRGTSLTIQCQVDSQVTMMFWYRQQPGQSLTLIATANQGSEATYESGFVIDKFPISRPNLTFSTLTVSNMSPEDSSIYLCSVENYDYGYTFGSGTRLTVV.

The V gene is TRBV20-1, the J gene TRBJ2-3; 8 bases map to TRBD1. CDR1 and CDR2 (germline): DFQATT, SNEGSKA (reference sequence). The CDR3 covers 14 residues. V was clipped by 3 bases and J by 3 bases; unmatched bases: 5. The CDR3 DNA reads TGCAGTGCTAGTGGCAGGGGGCTTACAGATACGCAGTATTTT. Protein sequence: CSASGRGLTDTQYF.

There are a few counts of this clone. The chain uses TRBV10-3 and TRBJ1-2, with 7 bases matching TRBD1. Per germline, CDR1 ENHRY and CDR2 SYGVKD. The length of the CDR3 is 14 residues. V lost 10 bases, J lost 1 base, and 9 bases stayed unmatched. CDR3 loop: CATLGAGGNYGYTF. The DNA for the CDR3 is TGTGCCACCCTTGGGGCAGGGGGTAACTATGGCTACACCTTC.

The CDR3 DNA follows: TGTGCTAGTGGGCCCGGGACCTTCGATCAGCCCCAGCATTTT. Amino acid sequence: CASGPGTFDQPQHF. The chain employs TRBV12-5 and TRBJ1-5, with a weak D call TRBD1 (5 bases). V was clipped by 6 bases and J by 5 bases, with 14 bases between them. The CDR3 has 14 residues. Germline V lookup: CDR1 LGHNT, CDR2 FRNRAP.

The chain uses TRBV28 and TRBJ2-1; D perhaps matches TRBD2 (5 bases). The V gene lost 4 bases and the J gene lost 5 bases, with 18 bases spanning the gap. The CDR3 runs to 16 residues. Per the germline V gene, CDR1 is MDHEN and CDR2 is SYDVKM. Here the CDR3 DNA reads TGTGCCAGCAGTTGGGTTTATGATAAGAGGGACAATGAGCAGTTCTTC. As protein: CASSWVYDKRDNEQFF. The full variable domain, rest sourced from reference TRBV28 and TRBJ2-1, is DVKVTQSSRYLVKRTGEKVFLECVQDMDHENMFWYRQDPGLGLRLIYFSYDVKMKEKGDIPEGYSVSREKKERFSLILESASTNQTSMYLCASSWVYDKRDNEQFFGPGTRLTVL.

The chain links TRBV3-1 (or the pseudogene TRBV3-2) to TRBJ2-3, with 13 bases fitting TRBD2. The CDR3 is 17 amino acids. The V gene's germline CDR1 is LGHDT and CDR2 YNNKEL (reference sequence). Trimming removed 4 bases from V and 5 bases from J; junction bases left unmatched: 9. CDR3 residues: CASSLGLAGVLGDTQYF. The CDR3 DNA reads as TGTGCCAGCAGCCTTGGACTAGCGGGAGTTTTGGGAGATACGCAGTATTTT.